The sequence of this TCR beta chain was determined in a study of blood T cell repertoires in COVID-19. The wider study: The origin of the acute and convalescent COVID-19 samples was the United States, Italy and Spain. From T cells, B-cell-depleted T cells, or PBMCs came the material, which was cDNA or gDNA.

Original methodology: Amplified reference gene primers provided the basis for estimating nucleated cell counts. This table comes from immunoSEQ multiplex PCR, and its TCRdb copy is limited to in-frame clones, with some not included. V and J calls plus clone size are reproduced from that table; the DNA served to infer D and trimming. The repertoire has under 80,000 clones, around 86% of them found once; the top ten carry under 1.3%. Trimming pared 0 bases from V and 10 bases from J, leaving 15 bases between. The CDR3 has 14 amino acids. From germline, CDR1 is LGHDT and CDR2 YNNKEL (reference sequence).

The chain carries TRBV3-1 (or the pseudogene TRBV3-2) and TRBJ1-1; D not certain. The sample comprised peripheral blood. The sequence came from a man in his 70s with acute or convalescent COVID-19. As DNA, the CDR3 is TGTGCCAGCAGCCAAGAAGGAACAGACGGCATAGCTTTCTTT. This encodes CASSQEGTDGIAFF.